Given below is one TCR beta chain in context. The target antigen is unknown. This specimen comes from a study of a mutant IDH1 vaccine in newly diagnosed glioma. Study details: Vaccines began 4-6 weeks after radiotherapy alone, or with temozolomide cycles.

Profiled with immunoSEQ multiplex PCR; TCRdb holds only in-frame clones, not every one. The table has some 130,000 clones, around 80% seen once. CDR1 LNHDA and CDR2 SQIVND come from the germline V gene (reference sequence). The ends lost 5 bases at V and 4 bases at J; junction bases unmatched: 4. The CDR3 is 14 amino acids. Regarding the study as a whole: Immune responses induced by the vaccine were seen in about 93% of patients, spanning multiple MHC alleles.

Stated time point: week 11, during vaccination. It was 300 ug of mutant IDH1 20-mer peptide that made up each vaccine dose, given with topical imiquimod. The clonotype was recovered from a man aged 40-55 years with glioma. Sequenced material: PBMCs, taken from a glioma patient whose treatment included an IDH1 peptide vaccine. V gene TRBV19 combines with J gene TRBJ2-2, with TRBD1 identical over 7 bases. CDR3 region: CASSPDRVTGELFF. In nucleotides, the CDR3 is TGTGCCAGTAGTCCCGACAGGGTCACCGGGGAGCTGTTTTTT.